The 21 T cell receptor beta chains presented below share a single source sample, sequenced in a study of T cell repertoires in cytomegalovirus infection. TCRdb re-derived calls from the reads in MiXCR, one entry per CDR3 protein. Here the sample spans just under 550,000 distinct CDR3 sequences, about 30% being singletons. The sequenced sample was PBMCs. The origin of the receptors is a human donor in good health (CMV status not recorded). Some clones in this sample may be carry-over from other donors' samples.

This clonotype turned up a few times. The chain combines TRBV6-6 with TRBJ1-1, with D unresolved. The V and J ends lost 6 bases and 5 bases respectively, with 16 bases between them. CDR1 and CDR2 from the germline V gene are MNHNY and SVGAGI (reference sequence). The CDR3 is 14 residues long. The CDR3 protein is CASSSTTPRTEAFF. The CDR3 DNA is TGTGCCAGCAGCTCCACGACTCCACGAACTGAAGCTTTCTTT.

V is TRBV20-1 and J is TRBJ2-4, with 12 positions matching TRBD2. CDR3 length: 15 residues. CDR1 DFQATT and CDR2 SNEGSKA come from the germline V gene (reference sequence). V was clipped by 4 bases and J by 8 bases; unmatched bases: 9. As DNA, the CDR3 is TGCAGTGCTAACCCTAGCGGGAGGGCCTTGCACATTCAGTACTTC. This encodes CSANPSGRALHIQYF.

V and J are TRBV29-1 and TRBJ2-4; TRBD2 matches at 7 bases. V trimming: 3 bases; J trimming: 3 bases; junction bases outside the gene matches: 5. Germline CDR1 is SQVTM and CDR2 is ANQGSEA. CDR3 length: 14 residues. This chain's CDR3 is CSVESGGGKNIQYF. CDR3 nucleotide sequence: TGCAGCGTTGAGTCGGGAGGCGGCAAAAACATTCAGTACTTC.

This rearrangement joins TRBV6-6 to TRBJ2-5; D possibly corresponds to TRBD1 (5 bases). Germline CDR1 reads MNHNY; CDR2 reads SVGAGI (reference sequence). The CDR3 length is 14 residues. V dropped 0 bases and J dropped 2 bases, with 7 bases sitting between them. For the CDR3, the DNA is TGTGCCAGCAGTTACTCGCAGGGACAAGAGACCCAGTACTTC. It encodes CASSYSQGQETQYF.

This clonotype appeared a few times. The V and J genes are TRBV7-9 and TRBJ1-1; the D gene is possibly TRBD1 (5 bases). The CDR3 runs 11 residues. Germline V gene data show CDR1 as SEHNR and CDR2 as FQNEAQ (reference sequence). V lost 3 bases, J lost 8 bases, and 7 bases lay in between. The CDR3 sequence is CASSLQGEAFF. The CDR3 nucleotides are TGTGCCAGCAGCTTGCAGGGCGAAGCTTTCTTT.

The chain links TRBV7-2 to TRBJ2-1; 7 bases are a match to TRBD2. The CDR3 runs 15 residues. With V trimmed by 1 base and J by 7 bases, 7 bases remained unmatched. Germline V CDR1 and CDR2: SGHTA, FQGNSA. The CDR3 DNA is TGTGCCAGCAGCTTAGTTGCGGGAGAGCCAAATGAGCAGTTCTTC. This translates into CASSLVAGEPNEQFF.

This clonotype has a count of ten or more. The chain links TRBV11-3 to TRBJ2-1; possible D gene TRBD2, 5 bases. The CDR3 is 16 amino acids. Germline values: CDR1 SGHNT, CDR2 YENEEA. V gave up 1 base and J gave up 4 bases, with 14 bases separating them. This CDR3 is CASSLGASGTYNEQFF. The CDR3 bases are TGTGCCAGCAGCTTAGGGGCCAGCGGTACTTACAATGAGCAGTTCTTC. Supplemented by reference TRBV11-3 and TRBJ2-1, the full variable domain reads EAGVVQSPRYKIIEKKQPVAFWCNPISGHNTLYWYLQNLGQGPELLIRYENEEAVDDSQLPKDRFSAERLKGVDSTLKIQPAELGDSAVYLCASSLGASGTYNEQFFGPGTRLTVL.

This clonotype was seen ten or more times. DNA of the CDR3: TGTGCCAGCAGCTTAGTTCCACGACAGTTAATGAACACTGAAGCTTTCTTT. Residues: CASSLVPRQLMNTEAFF. The rearrangement joins TRBV7-2 to TRBJ1-1; the D gene is possibly TRBD1 (5 bases). This CDR3 comprises 17 residues. Germline assignment: CDR1 SGHTA and CDR2 FQGNSA. The ends were cut back, 1 base at V and 0 bases at J, with 15 bases in the middle.

This clonotype turned up a few times. V is TRBV28 and J is TRBJ2-7; 10 bases match TRBD2. V lost 5 bases and J lost 5; bases outside the gene matches: 9. The germline CDR1 and CDR2 sequences are MDHEN and SYDVKM. CDR3 length: 15 residues. The CDR3 protein is CASSGGTSVFNEQYF. The CDR3 DNA reads TGTGCCAGCAGTGGTGGGACTAGCGTTTTCAACGAGCAGTACTTC. Supplemented by reference TRBV28 and TRBJ2-7, the full variable domain reads DVKVTQSSRYLVKRTGEKVFLECVQDMDHENMFWYRQDPGLGLRLIYFSYDVKMKEKGDIPEGYSVSREKKERFSLILESASTNQTSMYLCASSGGTSVFNEQYFGPGTRLTVT.

The chain is built from TRBV12-3 or TRBV12-4 and TRBJ2-2, with 9 bases matching TRBD2. V trimming: 6 bases; J trimming: 4 bases; junction bases outside the gene matches: 6. The CDR3 length is 15 residues. The DNA of the CDR3 is TGTGCCAGCAGAACTAGCGGGTCGGGCACCGGGGAGCTGTTTTTT. Protein product: CASRTSGSGTGELFF.

The table lists this clonotype with many counts. The chain joins TRBV7-2 to TRBJ2-7, with D tentatively TRBD2 (5 bases). The CDR3 has 13 amino acids. Germline CDR1 reads SGHTA; CDR2 reads FQGNSA. V was clipped by 5 bases and J by 3 bases, with 11 bases between them. This CDR3 is CASSPAGGYEQYF. The CDR3, as DNA: TGTGCCAGCAGCCCGGCCGGAGGCTACGAGCAGTACTTC.

This clonotype has more than one count but fewer than ten. The chain combines TRBV20-1 with TRBJ1-2; 7 nucleotides match TRBD1. Germline loops: CDR1 DFQATT, CDR2 SNEGSKA (reference sequence). The CDR3 runs 16 residues. CDR3 nucleotide sequence: TGCAGCGGAGGGGGGGAACAGGGGAAACCTAACTATGGCTACACCTTC. Encoded protein: CSGGGEQGKPNYGYTF.

Ten or more counts support this clonotype. The rearrangement joins TRBV7-2 to TRBJ2-5; no clear D. CDR3 length: 16 amino acids. The V end lost 5 bases, the J end lost 4 bases, and 20 bases lay between the germline ends. The germline V gene encodes CDR1 SGHTA and CDR2 FQGNSA. CDR3 loop: CASSPPGDPRTETQYF. DNA for the CDR3: TGTGCCAGCAGCCCACCGGGCGACCCGAGGACAGAGACCCAGTACTTC.

V and J are TRBV6-1 and TRBJ1-1; D ambiguous. The CDR3 has 15 amino acids. Trimming left V 5 bases short and J 5 bases short, with 18 bases between. Looked up from germline, CDR1 is MNHNS and CDR2 is SASEGT. Here the CDR3 reads CASSPRGGRVTEAFF. CDR3 nucleotides: TGTGCCAGCAGTCCCCGGGGAGGGAGAGTTACTGAAGCTTTCTTT.

This clonotype was recorded a few times. This sequence joins TRBV27 and TRBJ2-1; D may be TRBD2 (5 bases). V lost 5 bases, J lost 1 base, and 15 bases lay in between. This CDR3 has 16 residues. Germline V gene data show CDR1 as MNHEY and CDR2 as SMNVEV (reference sequence). The CDR3 sequence: CASSAPASNSYNEQFF. In nucleotides, the CDR3 is TGTGCCAGCAGTGCCCCCGCTAGCAATTCCTACAATGAGCAGTTCTTC.

This clonotype was observed a handful of times. The chain recombines TRBV12-5 with TRBJ1-1; D is unclear. In germline, CDR1 is LGHNT, CDR2 FRNRAP. V was pared by 0 bases and J by 11 bases, with 16 bases between. This CDR3 comprises 14 residues. The CDR3 loop is CASGLVGQPAGAFF. The CDR3 nucleotides read TGTGCTAGTGGTTTGGTTGGTCAGCCGGCCGGGGCTTTCTTT.

This clonotype was counted many times. The rearrangement joins TRBV29-1 to TRBJ2-3; 11 bases are a match to TRBD2. The CDR3 length is 16 residues. Germline assignment: CDR1 SQVTM and CDR2 ANQGSEA. V trimming: 4 bases; J trimming: 1 base; junction bases outside the gene matches: 7. The CDR3 sequence: CSVGGLAGGRTDTQYF. For the CDR3, the DNA is TGCAGCGTTGGTGGTCTAGCGGGAGGACGCACAGATACGCAGTATTTT.

The chain couples TRBV11-3 to TRBJ2-1, with 8 positions matching TRBD1. V lost 0 bases to trimming and J lost 5 bases; unmatched junction nucleotides: 0. CDR1 is SGHNT and CDR2 is YENEEA in the germline V gene. The CDR3 has 14 amino acids. The CDR3 nucleotides are TGTGCCAGCAGCTTAGAGGGACAGGACAATGAGCAGTTCTTC. It is translated as CASSLEGQDNEQFF. The entire variable domain, with the rest obtained from reference TRBV11-3 and TRBJ2-1, is as follows: EAGVVQSPRYKIIEKKQPVAFWCNPISGHNTLYWYLQNLGQGPELLIRYENEEAVDDSQLPKDRFSAERLKGVDSTLKIQPAELGDSAVYLCASSLEGQDNEQFFGPGTRLTVL.

This clonotype occurred a few times. V is TRBV4-1 and J is TRBJ2-1; D perhaps matches TRBD2 (5 bases). Trimming removed 5 bases at V and 3 bases at J, with 17 bases between. Germline CDR1 MGHRA, CDR2 YSYEKL. This CDR3 region has 16 residues. Written as DNA, the CDR3 is TGCGCCAGCAGCGGGAGCGGTGGCCCTTTCTACAATGAGCAGTTCTTC. This translates into CASSGSGGPFYNEQFF.

The chain links TRBV7-9 to TRBJ1-2; TRBD1 agrees at 7 bases. This CDR3 region has 14 residues. Germline V gene lookup returns CDR1 SEHNR and CDR2 FQNEAQ (reference sequence). V lost 4 bases and J lost 3; bases outside the gene matches: 5. The CDR3 DNA reads as TGTGCCAGCAGCTCGACAGGGAAGGACTATGGCTACACCTTC. Translation gives CASSSTGKDYGYTF.

In this sample, this clonotype turned up a few times. V gene TRBV7-8 combines with J gene TRBJ2-5; the match to TRBD1 covers 7 bases. The CDR3 covers 14 residues. J gave up 5 bases and V 3 bases, and 6 bases lay outside the gene matches. The germline V gene encodes CDR1 SGHVS and CDR2 FQNEAQ. The CDR3 is CASSFQTGHETQYF. The DNA of the CDR3 is TGTGCCAGCAGCTTCCAGACAGGGCATGAGACCCAGTACTTC. The complete variable domain, with remaining parts taken from reference TRBV7-8 and TRBJ2-5, reads GAGVSQSPRYKVAKRGQDVALRCDPISGHVSLFWYQQALGQGPEFLTYFQNEAQLDKSGLPSDRFFAERPEGSVSTLKIQRTQQEDSAVYLCASSFQTGHETQYFGPGTRLLVL.